The 20 T cell receptor beta chains reported below all come from one sample, sequenced in a study of OX40 agonist ivuxolimab in advanced cancers. Repertoires were generated with immunoSEQ multiplex PCR, while TCRdb's copy carries only in-frame clones and drops some. The top ten hold about 0.3% of the sample, which has tens of thousands of clones, about 88% seen once. Sequencing used CD4+ or CD8+ T cells sorted from blood, obtained in a trial of the OX40 agonist ivuxolimab. These receptors were taken from an adult with an advanced solid tumor such as melanoma, head and neck, liver or kidney cancer.

The chain couples TRBV21-1 to TRBJ1-6; the D call of TRBD1 is as the table states it, not checked on the DNA. TRBV21-1 is reported as a pseudogene. The CDR3 spans 19 residues. The CDR3 coding sequence is TGTGCCAGCAGCAAAGCGGTCACTCCGGGACAGCCGTGCGTTTCACCCCTCCACTTT. It yields the protein CASSKAVTPGQPCVSPLHF.

This clone is a singleton in its sample. This chain joins TRBV6-1 and TRBJ2-1, with 8 bases identical to TRBD2. V lost 4 bases, J lost 8 bases, and 10 bases stayed unmatched. The CDR3 length is 15 residues. CDR1 and CDR2 from the germline V gene are MNHNS and SASEGT. The CDR3 sequence: CASSGERGPLDEQFF. The CDR3 nucleotides are TGTGCCAGCAGTGGCGAGCGGGGGCCTTTGGATGAGCAGTTCTTC.

The chain recombines TRBV7-8 with TRBJ2-7; D ambiguous. Germline values: CDR1 SGHVS, CDR2 FQNEAQ. The CDR3 is made up of 17 amino acids. The V end was cut by 4 bases, the J end by 3 bases, with 22 bases between. CDR3 sequence (DNA): TGTGCCAGCAGCTACGTGTCCCGCAGTCGGGCCCACTACGAGCAGTACTTC. Encoded protein: CASSYVSRSRAHYEQYF.

With regard to this clone: This CDR3 is also generated by other DNA sequences in the sample. The rearrangement links TRBV5-4 to TRBJ1-2; 8 positions agree with TRBD1. The CDR3 extends over 15 amino acids. V lost 0 bases to trimming and J lost 2 bases; unmatched junction nucleotides: 3. The germline CDR1 and CDR2 sequences are SGHNT and YYREEE (reference sequence). CDR3 bases: TGTGCCAGCAGCTTGGAAGCAGGGGGCAACTATGGCTACACCTTC. This encodes CASSLEAGGNYGYTF.

V gene TRBV7-2 combines with J gene TRBJ2-7; no definite D call. The CDR3 runs 14 residues. Looked up from germline, CDR1 is SGHTA and CDR2 is FQGNSA. V lost 3 bases and J 0 bases, leaving 9 bases between the germline ends. CDR3 in amino acids: CASSFNPASYEQYF. For the CDR3, the DNA is TGTGCCAGCAGCTTTAATCCCGCCTCCTACGAGCAGTACTTC.

V is TRBV4-2 and J is TRBJ1-6; possible D gene TRBD1, 5 bases. The V end was cut by 0 bases, the J end by 6 bases, with 6 bases between. This CDR3 region has 14 residues. Germline V gene sequence: CDR1 LGHNA, CDR2 YNFKEQ. CDR3 nucleotides: TGTGCCAGCAGCCAAGAGGGGGTTAATTCACCCCTCCACTTT. It yields the protein CASSQEGVNSPLHF.

The chain carries TRBV19 and TRBJ2-1; 9 bases map to TRBD2. V was pared by 2 bases and J by 6 bases, with 8 bases of the junction left unmatched. Per the germline V gene, CDR1 is LNHDA and CDR2 is SQIVND (reference sequence). This CDR3 spans 16 amino acids. The CDR3 DNA reads as TGTGCCAGTAGTATAAGCGGGGGGCAGGGGTCCAATGAGCAGTTCTTC. Translating gives CASSISGGQGSNEQFF. The full variable domain, in which reference TRBV19 and TRBJ2-1 provide the parts outside the CDR3, is DGGITQSPKYLFRKEGQNVTLSCEQNLNHDAMYWYRQDPGQGLRLIYYSQIVNDFQKGDIAEGYSVSREKKESFPLTVTSAQKNPTAFYLCASSISGGQGSNEQFFGPGTRLTVL.

The chain carries TRBV6-1 and TRBJ1-3; 7 bases are shared with TRBD1. The germline V gene encodes CDR1 MNHNS and CDR2 SASEGT. The CDR3 has 13 amino acids. The trim removed 6 bases at V and 7 bases at J, leaving 6 bases unmatched. Here the CDR3 DNA reads TGTGCCAGCAGAGACAGGGTTAGCAACACCATATATTTT. It translates to CASRDRVSNTIYF.

The chain employs TRBV21-1 and TRBJ2-3; TRBD2, the table's D call, lacks a check against the DNA. TRBV21-1 is a pseudogene segment. The CDR3 runs to 20 residues. CDR3 DNA sequence: TGTGCCAGCAGCGCTAGACCGGGACTAGCGGGGGGGCCTTGGCCAGATACGCAGTATTTT. Translated, it gives CASSARPGLAGGPWPDTQYF.

Comment on this clone: Other DNA sequences in this sample translate to the same CDR3. The CDR3 loop is CASSLDPGTGEQYF. In DNA form, the CDR3 reads TGCGCCAGCAGCTTGGATCCCGGGACGGGAGAGCAGTACTTC. The chain links TRBV5-1 to TRBJ2-7, with D perhaps being TRBD1 or TRBD2 (5 bases each). Trimming removed 0 bases from V and 7 bases from J, with 14 bases in between. The CDR3 contains 14 residues. Germline assignment: CDR1 SGHRS and CDR2 YFSETQ. The full variable domain, its missing parts supplied by reference TRBV5-1 and TRBJ2-7, is KAGVTQTPRYLIKTRGQQVTLSCSPISGHRSVSWYQQTPGQGLQFLFEYFSETQRNKGNFPGRFSGRQFSNSRSEMNVSTLELGDSALYLCASSLDPGTGEQYFGPGTRLTVT.

This clone appeared a single time. The gene calls are TRBV27 and TRBJ2-1; 10 bases map to TRBD1. This CDR3 contains 14 residues. Trimming removed 5 bases from V and 5 bases from J; junction bases left unmatched: 3. The germline CDR1 and CDR2 sequences are MNHEY and SMNVEV (reference sequence). CDR3 DNA: TGTGCCAGCAGTAGACAGGGGGCCGACAATGAGCAGTTCTTC. This encodes CASSRQGADNEQFF.

This chain connects TRBV2 to TRBJ1-2; D is undetermined. Per germline, CDR1 SNHLY and CDR2 FYNNEI. The CDR3 totals 15 residues. V lost 2 bases and J lost 5, with 15 bases in between. Written as DNA, the CDR3 is TGTGCCAGCAGTGAACTCCCACGGGAGTTTTATGGCTACACCTTC. As protein: CASSELPREFYGYTF.

This chain uses TRBV15 with TRBJ2-2; the D call may be TRBD1 or TRBD2 (5 bases each). V lost 3 bases to trimming and J lost 1 base, with 15 bases between them. This CDR3 is built from 17 residues. CDR1 is LNHNV, CDR2 YYDKDF, per germline (reference sequence). In DNA, the CDR3 is TGTGCCACCAGCAGGAGCTTGGGACCGGTGAACACCGGGGAGCTGTTTTTT. Its protein product is CATSRSLGPVNTGELFF.

The CDR3 DNA reads TGCGCCAGTGGACAGAGTACCTACGAGCAGTACTTC. Amino acid sequence: CASGQSTYEQYF. The chain uses TRBV5-1 and TRBJ2-7, with D perhaps matching TRBD1 (6 bases). CDR3 size: 12 residues. Germline values: CDR1 SGHRS, CDR2 YFSETQ. The V gene lost 8 bases and the J gene lost 2 bases, with 11 bases spanning the gap.

The CDR3 region is CASRPGAVNTEAFF. In DNA, the CDR3 is TGTGCCAGTAGGCCGGGGGCGGTGAACACTGAAGCTTTCTTT. The genes are TRBV19 and TRBJ1-1; D is possibly TRBD1 (6 bases). Germline CDR1 LNHDA, CDR2 SQIVND (reference sequence). V was clipped by 6 bases and J by 0 bases, with 11 bases between them. The CDR3 totals 14 residues.

This chain links TRBV11-3 with TRBJ1-1, with D unclear. Germline V CDR1 and CDR2: SGHNT, YENEEA. Trimming took 1 base from V and 2 from J, leaving 8 bases between them. The CDR3 length is 14 residues. The CDR3 coding sequence is TGTGCCAGCAGCTTAGGCGGCTCCAACACTGAAGCTTTCTTT. The encoded protein is CASSLGGSNTEAFF.

This clone has just one count. The V and J genes are TRBV4-1 and TRBJ2-7; 8 nucleotides match TRBD2. Germline values: CDR1 MGHRA, CDR2 YSYEKL. V dropped 0 bases and J dropped 10; count of bases not matched to a gene: 8. CDR3 length: 14 amino acids. In DNA form, the CDR3 reads TGCGCCAGCAGCCAAGAAGGACCTCGGGGGGGACAGTACTTC. Translated: CASSQEGPRGGQYF.

The chain carries TRBV4-1 and TRBJ2-7; D possibly matches TRBD1 or TRBD2 (5 bases each). Germline V CDR1 and CDR2: MGHRA, YSYEKL. CDR3 length: 14 residues. Trimming removed 1 base at V and 5 bases at J, with 12 bases between. This CDR3 reads CASSQVGTTHEQYF. CDR3 in DNA: TGCGCCAGCAGCCAAGTAGGGACGACCCACGAGCAGTACTTC.

CDR3 residues: CASSPDSFRTEAFF. In DNA form, the CDR3 reads TGTGCCAGCAGCCCAGACAGTTTCCGGACTGAAGCTTTCTTT. This rearrangement joins TRBV7-2 to TRBJ1-1; D possibly corresponds to TRBD1 (5 bases). The germline gives CDR1 SGHTA, CDR2 FQGNSA. Trimming removed 5 bases at V and 5 bases at J, with 15 bases between. The CDR3 is made up of 14 amino acids.

This clone was found once. DNA of the CDR3: TGTGCCTGGAACGCCCGACAGGGCGCTGAAGCTTTCTTT. Its protein product is CAWNARQGAEAFF. This chain connects TRBV30 to TRBJ1-1; TRBD1 aligns across 7 bases. The CDR3 is 13 amino acids. Germline CDR1 and CDR2: GTSNPN and SVGIG (reference sequence). Germline trimming cut 4 bases from V and 6 bases from J; bases unmatched to any gene: 8. Together with reference TRBV30 and TRBJ1-1, the CDR3 gives the full variable domain: SQTIHQWPATLVQPVGSPLSLECTVEGTSNPNLYWYRQAAGRGLQLLFYSVGIGQISSEVPQNLSASRPQDRQFILSSKKLLLSDSGFYLCAWNARQGAEAFFGQGTRLTVV.